These T cell receptor beta chains were read from a single sample in a study of identical twins. TCRdb re-derived calls from the 5' RACE reads in MiXCR, one entry per CDR3 protein. The table has approximately 210,000 distinct CDR3 sequences, around 6.5% seen once. This same sample was also taken into another study, of T cells expressing NK-cell markers.

Sequencing input: CD8+ T cells sorted from blood. All receptors derive from a young woman in good health. Both conserved end residues are part of each CDR3. D genes are given only for firm matches. Size tells how often a clone was seen (once, few, many) or the class of an expanded clone, and some rows leave it out.

j_gene	v_gene	abundance	d_gene	CDR3aa	CDR3nt
TRBJ1-2	TRBV4-1	few	NA	CASSQEGSYGYTF	TGCGCCAGCAGCCAAGAGGGGTCCTATGGCTACACCTTC
TRBJ2-1	TRBV6-2/TRBV6-3	NA	NA	CASSPEGVRPNEQFF	TGTGCCAGCAGCCCCGAGGGGGTCCGCCCCAATGAGCAGTTCTTC
TRBJ1-5	TRBV15	many	NA	CATSRDRSAWPQHF	TGTGCCACCAGCAGAGACAGGTCTGCTTGGCCCCAGCATTTT
TRBJ2-5	TRBV7-6	NA	NA	CASSQSWGQETQYF	TGTGCCAGCAGCCAATCGTGGGGCCAAGAGACCCAGTACTTC
TRBJ2-2	TRBV19	few	NA	CASLPRNGVKTGELFF	TGTGCCAGTCTCCCCCGGAATGGGGTCAAAACCGGGGAGCTGTTTTTT
TRBJ1-4	TRBV20-1	few	NA	CSARDGRGGEKLFF	TGCAGTGCTAGAGATGGCCGGGGAGGTGAAAAACTGTTTTTT
TRBJ2-3	TRBV11-2	few	TRBD2	CASSSLEGASGKFSTDTQYF	TGTGCCAGCAGCTCCCTCGAGGGCGCTAGCGGGAAGTTCAGCACAGATACGCAGTATTTT
TRBJ2-2	TRBV7-8	many	NA	CASSSPRNTGELFF	TGTGCCAGCAGTTCCCCACGGAACACCGGGGAGCTGTTTTTT
TRBJ2-1	TRBV6-4	NA	TRBD2	CASSEGFSGAYEQFF	TGTGCCAGCAGTGAGGGATTTAGCGGGGCCTATGAGCAGTTCTTC
TRBJ2-1	TRBV6-2/TRBV6-3	NA	TRBD2	CASSYSTSGRTPHEQFF	TGTGCCAGCAGTTACAGCACTAGCGGGAGAACCCCTCATGAGCAGTTCTTC
TRBJ2-1	TRBV7-3	many	NA	CASSLLSFPLRNEQFF	TGTGCCAGCAGCTTACTTTCGTTTCCTCTCAGGAATGAGCAGTTCTTC
TRBJ1-3	TRBV4-3	NA	NA	CASSQAGNTIYF	TGCGCCAGCAGCCAAGCTGGAAACACCATATATTTT
TRBJ1-1	TRBV3-1	few	NA	CASSQLTGQGWTEAFF	TGTGCCAGCAGCCAGCTTACCGGGCAGGGCTGGACTGAAGCTTTCTTT
TRBJ2-4	TRBV11-1	NA	NA	CASSPGDKGEGSKNIQYF	TGTGCCAGCAGCCCAGGGGATAAGGGGGAGGGGTCCAAAAACATTCAGTACTTC
TRBJ2-1	TRBV14	NA	NA	CASSQGGLGTSVVEQFF	TGTGCCAGCAGCCAAGGGGGTTTGGGGACGTCCGTTGTTGAGCAGTTCTTC
TRBJ2-1	TRBV7-9	many	TRBD1	CASSPTTGTVPNEQFF	TGTGCCAGCAGCCCAACGACAGGGACGGTACCCAATGAGCAGTTCTTC
TRBJ1-1	TRBV10-2	few	NA	CASSERTVPNTEAFF	TGCGCCAGCAGTGAACGAACCGTGCCGAACACTGAAGCTTTCTTT
TRBJ2-1	TRBV20-1	few	TRBD2	CSALWTSGSSGNEQFF	TGCAGTGCCCTATGGACTAGCGGGAGTTCAGGGAATGAGCAGTTCTTC
TRBJ2-7	TRBV5-1	NA	NA	CASSPEGPAVYEQYF	TGCGCCAGCAGCCCCGAGGGACCGGCCGTCTACGAGCAGTACTTC